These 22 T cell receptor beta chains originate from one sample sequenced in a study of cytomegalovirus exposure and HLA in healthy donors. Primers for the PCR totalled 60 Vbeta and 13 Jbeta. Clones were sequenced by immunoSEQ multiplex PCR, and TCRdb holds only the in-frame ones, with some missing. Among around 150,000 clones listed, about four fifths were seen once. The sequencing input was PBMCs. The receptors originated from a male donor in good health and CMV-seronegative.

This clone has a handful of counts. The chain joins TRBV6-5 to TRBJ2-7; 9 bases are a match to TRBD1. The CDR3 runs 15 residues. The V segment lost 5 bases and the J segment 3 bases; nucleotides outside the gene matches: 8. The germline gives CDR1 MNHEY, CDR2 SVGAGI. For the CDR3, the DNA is TGTGCCAGCAGTAATACCGGGACAGGGCTCTACGAGCAGTACTTC. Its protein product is CASSNTGTGLYEQYF.

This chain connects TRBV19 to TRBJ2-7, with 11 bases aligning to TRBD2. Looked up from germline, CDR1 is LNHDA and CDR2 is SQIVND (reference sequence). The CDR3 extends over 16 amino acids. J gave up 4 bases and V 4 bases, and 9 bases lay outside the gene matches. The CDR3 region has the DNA TGTGCCAGTAGTACGACCCGTACTAGCGGGGGATACGAGCAGTACTTC. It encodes CASSTTRTSGGYEQYF.

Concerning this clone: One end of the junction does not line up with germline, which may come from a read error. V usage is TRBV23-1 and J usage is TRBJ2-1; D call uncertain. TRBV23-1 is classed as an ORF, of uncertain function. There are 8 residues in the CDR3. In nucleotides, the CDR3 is TGCGCCAGCAGTCTGCGGATCTTC. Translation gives CASSLRIF.

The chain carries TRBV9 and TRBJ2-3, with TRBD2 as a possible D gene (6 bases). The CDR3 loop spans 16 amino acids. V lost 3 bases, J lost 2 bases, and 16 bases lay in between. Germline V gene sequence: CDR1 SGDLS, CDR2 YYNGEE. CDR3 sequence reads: CASSEMGRGYTDTQYF. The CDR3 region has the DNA TGTGCCAGCAGCGAAATGGGGCGGGGATACACAGATACGCAGTATTTT.

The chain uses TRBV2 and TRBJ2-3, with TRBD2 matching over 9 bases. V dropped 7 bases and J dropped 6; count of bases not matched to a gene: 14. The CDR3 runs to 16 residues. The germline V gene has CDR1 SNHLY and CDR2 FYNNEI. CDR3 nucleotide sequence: TGTGCCAGCACCTGGAGCTTGCGGGGGGGGCTGGATACGCAGTATTTT. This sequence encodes CASTWSLRGGLDTQYF.

CDR3 sequence (DNA): TGTGCCAGCAGCGTTCAGGCCGGGAGGGAGCAGTTCTTC. This codes for CASSVQAGREQFF. The genes are TRBV9 and TRBJ2-1; 7 nucleotides line up with TRBD2. V lost 2 bases to trimming and J lost 10 bases; unmatched junction nucleotides: 6. Germline CDR1 and CDR2: SGDLS and YYNGEE. The CDR3 length is 13 residues.

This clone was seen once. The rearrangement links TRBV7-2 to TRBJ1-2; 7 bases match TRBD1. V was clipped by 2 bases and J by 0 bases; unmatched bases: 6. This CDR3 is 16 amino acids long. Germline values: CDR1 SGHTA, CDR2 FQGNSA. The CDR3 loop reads CASSLTGTAPNYGYTF. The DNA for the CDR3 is TGTGCCAGCAGCTTAACTGGGACAGCTCCTAACTATGGCTACACCTTC.

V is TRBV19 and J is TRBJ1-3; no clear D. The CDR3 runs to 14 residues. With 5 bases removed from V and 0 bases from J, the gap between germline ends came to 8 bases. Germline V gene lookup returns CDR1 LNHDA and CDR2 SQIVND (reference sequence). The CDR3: CASSLESSGNTIYF. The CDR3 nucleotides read TGTGCCAGTAGTTTGGAGAGCTCTGGAAACACCATATATTTT.

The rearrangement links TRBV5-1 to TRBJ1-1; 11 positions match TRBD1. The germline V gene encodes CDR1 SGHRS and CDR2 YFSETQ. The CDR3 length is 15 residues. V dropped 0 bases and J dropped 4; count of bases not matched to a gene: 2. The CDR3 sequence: CASSLAGTGGTEAFF. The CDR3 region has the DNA TGCGCCAGCAGCTTGGCCGGGACAGGGGGCACTGAAGCTTTCTTT.

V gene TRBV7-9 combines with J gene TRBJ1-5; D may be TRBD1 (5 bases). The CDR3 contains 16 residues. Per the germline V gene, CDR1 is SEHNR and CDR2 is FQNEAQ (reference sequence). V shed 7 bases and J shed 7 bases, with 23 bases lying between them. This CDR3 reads CASISTSRAGYQPQHF. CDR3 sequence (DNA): TGTGCCAGCATCTCGACCTCTAGGGCAGGGTACCAGCCCCAGCATTTT. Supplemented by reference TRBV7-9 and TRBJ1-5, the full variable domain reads DTGVSQNPRHKITKRGQNVTFRCDPISEHNRLYWYRQTLGQGPEFLTYFQNEAQLEKSRLLSDRFSAERPKGSFSTLEIQRTEQGDSAMYLCASISTSRAGYQPQHFGDGTRLSIL.

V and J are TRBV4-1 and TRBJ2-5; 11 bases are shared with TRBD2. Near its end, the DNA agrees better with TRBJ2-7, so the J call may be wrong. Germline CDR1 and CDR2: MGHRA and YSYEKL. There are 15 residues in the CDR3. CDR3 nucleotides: TGCGCCAGCAGCTACCGACTAGCGGGGTCCTACGAGCAGTACTTC. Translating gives CASSYRLAGSYEQYF.

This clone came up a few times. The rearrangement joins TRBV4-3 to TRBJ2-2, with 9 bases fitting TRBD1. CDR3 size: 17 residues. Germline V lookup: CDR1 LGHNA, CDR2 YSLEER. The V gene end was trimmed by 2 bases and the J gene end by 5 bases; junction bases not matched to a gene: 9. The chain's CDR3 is CASSQQRGTGLTGELFF. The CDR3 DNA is TGCGCCAGCAGCCAACAACGCGGGACAGGGTTAACCGGGGAGCTGTTTTTT.

In nucleotides, the CDR3 is TGTGCCAGCAGTGATCGGTGGGGGACAGTGATCAATCAGCCCCAGCATTTT. Protein sequence: CASSDRWGTVINQPQHF. The V gene is TRBV6-4, the J gene TRBJ1-5, with 7 bases lining up with TRBD1. The germline V gene encodes CDR1 MRHNA and CDR2 SNTAGT. The trim removed 3 bases at V and 3 bases at J, leaving 11 bases unmatched. The length of the CDR3 is 17 residues.

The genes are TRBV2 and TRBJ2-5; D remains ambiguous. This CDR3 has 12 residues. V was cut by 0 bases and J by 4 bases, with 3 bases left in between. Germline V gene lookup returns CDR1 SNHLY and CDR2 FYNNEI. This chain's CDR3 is CASSEARETQYF. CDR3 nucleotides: TGTGCCAGCAGTGAAGCGAGAGAGACCCAGTACTTC. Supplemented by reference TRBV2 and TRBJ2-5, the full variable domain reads EPEVTQTPSHQVTQMGQEVILRCVPISNHLYFYWYRQILGQKVEFLVSFYNNEISEKSEIFDDQFSVERPDGSNFTLKIRSTKLEDSAMYFCASSEARETQYFGPGTRLLVL.

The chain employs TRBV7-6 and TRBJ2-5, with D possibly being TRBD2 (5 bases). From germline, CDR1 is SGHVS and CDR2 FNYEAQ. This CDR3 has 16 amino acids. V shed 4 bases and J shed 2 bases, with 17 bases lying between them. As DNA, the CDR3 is TGTGCCAGCAGCTCATACATAACACGGGGACAAGAGACCCAGTACTTC. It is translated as CASSSYITRGQETQYF. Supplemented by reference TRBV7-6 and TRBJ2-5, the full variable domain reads GAGVSQSPRYKVTKRGQDVALRCDPISGHVSLYWYRQALGQGPEFLTYFNYEAQQDKSGLPNDRFSAERPEGSISTLTIQRTEQRDSAMYRCASSSYITRGQETQYFGPGTRLLVL.

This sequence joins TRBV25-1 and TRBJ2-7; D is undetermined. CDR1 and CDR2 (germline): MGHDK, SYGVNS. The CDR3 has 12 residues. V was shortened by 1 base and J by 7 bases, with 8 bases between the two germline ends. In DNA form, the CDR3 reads TGTGCCAGCAGTGAATCCCATCGGGAGCAGTACTTC. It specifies CASSESHREQYF.

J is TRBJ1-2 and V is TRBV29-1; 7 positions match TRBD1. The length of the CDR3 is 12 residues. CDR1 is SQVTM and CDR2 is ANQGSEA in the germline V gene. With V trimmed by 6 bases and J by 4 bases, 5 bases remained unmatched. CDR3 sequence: CSVGQALYGYTF. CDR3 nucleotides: TGCAGCGTCGGACAGGCCCTCTATGGCTACACCTTC.

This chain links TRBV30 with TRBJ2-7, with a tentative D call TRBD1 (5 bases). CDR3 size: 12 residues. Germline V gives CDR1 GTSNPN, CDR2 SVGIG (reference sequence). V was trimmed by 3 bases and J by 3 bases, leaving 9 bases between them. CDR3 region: CAWRPQGYEQYF. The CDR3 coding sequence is TGTGCCTGGAGGCCCCAGGGCTACGAGCAGTACTTC. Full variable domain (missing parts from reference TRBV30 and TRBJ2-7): SQTIHQWPATLVQPVGSPLSLECTVEGTSNPNLYWYRQAAGRGLQLLFYSVGIGQISSEVPQNLSASRPQDRQFILSSKKLLLSDSGFYLCAWRPQGYEQYFGPGTRLTVT.

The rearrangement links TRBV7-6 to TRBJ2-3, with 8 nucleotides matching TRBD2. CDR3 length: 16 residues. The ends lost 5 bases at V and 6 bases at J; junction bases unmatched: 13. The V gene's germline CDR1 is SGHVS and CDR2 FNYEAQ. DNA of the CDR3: TGTGCCAGCAGCCGGGGGGGAGCCTCTTTATCGGATACGCAGTATTTT. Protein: CASSRGGASLSDTQYF.

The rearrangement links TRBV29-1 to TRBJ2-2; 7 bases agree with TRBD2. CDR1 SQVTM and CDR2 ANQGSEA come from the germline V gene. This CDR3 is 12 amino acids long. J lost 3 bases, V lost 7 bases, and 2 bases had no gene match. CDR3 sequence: CSALADTGELFF. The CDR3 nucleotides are TGCAGCGCCCTAGCGGACACCGGGGAGCTGTTTTTT.

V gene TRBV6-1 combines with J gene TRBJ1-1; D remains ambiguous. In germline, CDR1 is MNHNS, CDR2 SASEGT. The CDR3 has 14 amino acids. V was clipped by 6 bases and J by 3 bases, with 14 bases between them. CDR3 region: CASSAMGWYTEAFF. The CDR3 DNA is TGTGCCAGCAGCGCTATGGGCTGGTACACTGAAGCTTTCTTT.

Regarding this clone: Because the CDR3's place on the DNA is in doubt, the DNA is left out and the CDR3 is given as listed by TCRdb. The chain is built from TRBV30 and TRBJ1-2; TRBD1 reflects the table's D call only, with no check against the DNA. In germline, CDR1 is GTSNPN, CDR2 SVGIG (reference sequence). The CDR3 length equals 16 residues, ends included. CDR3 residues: CAWSVGWGAANYGYPF.